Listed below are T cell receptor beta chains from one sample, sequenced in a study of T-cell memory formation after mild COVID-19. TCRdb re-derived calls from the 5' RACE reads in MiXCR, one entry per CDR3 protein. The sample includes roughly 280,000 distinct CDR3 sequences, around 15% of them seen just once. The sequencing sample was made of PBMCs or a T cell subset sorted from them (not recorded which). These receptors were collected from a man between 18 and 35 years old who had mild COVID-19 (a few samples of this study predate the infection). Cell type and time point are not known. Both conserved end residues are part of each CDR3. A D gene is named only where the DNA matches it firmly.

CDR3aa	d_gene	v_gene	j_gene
CASSQQKTDTQYF	-	TRBV4-3	TRBJ2-3
CASSAWTGDGETQYF	TRBD1	TRBV9	TRBJ2-5
CSVEPQGNYGYTF	-	TRBV29-1	TRBJ1-2
CSASLPQGVNTQYF	TRBD1	TRBV20-1	TRBJ2-3
CATTSGGTQYF	TRBD2	TRBV27	TRBJ2-5
CASSPNPGLGNNIQYF	-	TRBV7-3	TRBJ2-4
CASARDRQRYGYTF	TRBD1	TRBV6-5	TRBJ1-2
CASSLTGSGYNEQFF	-	TRBV6-2/TRBV6-3	TRBJ2-1
CASLGGVAYNEQFF	TRBD2	TRBV7-9	TRBJ2-1
CASSFNTGANTGELFF	-	TRBV7-3	TRBJ2-2
CASSLVLGIGSGGAAQYF	TRBD2	TRBV7-2	TRBJ2-7
CATSRGSGPYEQYF	-	TRBV15	TRBJ2-7
CASSRGTGGNGANVLTF	TRBD1	TRBV7-6	TRBJ2-6
CASSYSIHRGAKNIQYF	-	TRBV6-2/TRBV6-3	TRBJ2-4
CARAGSYEQYF	-	TRBV5-1	TRBJ2-7
CASGGQGYHEQYF	-	TRBV6-6	TRBJ2-7
CASIPSGSETQYF	TRBD2	TRBV5-1	TRBJ2-5
CASSRGATPNNEQFF	-	TRBV5-1	TRBJ2-1
CASSYGRRGLKREVDYNEQFF	-	TRBV6-2/TRBV6-3	TRBJ2-1
CASSYSRGGAYEQFF	TRBD2	TRBV6-5	TRBJ2-1
CASSFIRTDTQYF	-	TRBV7-2	TRBJ2-3
CASSYNWNEQFF	-	TRBV18	TRBJ2-1
CASRPQVNTEAFF	-	TRBV6-1	TRBJ1-1
CASSVGERYNSPLHF	-	TRBV9	TRBJ1-6
CASSFDRGPSGYTF	TRBD1	TRBV7-2	TRBJ1-2
CASSSRPSGGNEQFF	TRBD2	TRBV5-1	TRBJ2-1
CASSPRNLDVHADSNQPQHF	-	TRBV7-9	TRBJ1-5
CASSPDIAKNIQYF	-	TRBV2	TRBJ2-4
CATSGIPGQGITGELFF	TRBD1	TRBV24-1	TRBJ2-2
CSAGTYLNEQFF	-	TRBV20-1	TRBJ2-1
CASSWGQPYGYTF	TRBD1	TRBV7-2	TRBJ1-2
CASSLTGGDNEQFF	TRBD2	TRBV5-1	TRBJ2-1
CASSLGERGEVNYEQYF	TRBD2	TRBV11-2	TRBJ2-7
CATLGTGSYNEQFF	TRBD1	TRBV11-2	TRBJ2-1
CASSLGVNTGELFF	-	TRBV7-6	TRBJ2-2
CASSIRGEDNEQFF	-	TRBV5-1	TRBJ2-1
CASSRKDSGANVLTF	-	TRBV3-1	TRBJ2-6
CASSVSWRDIQYF	-	TRBV7-6	TRBJ2-4
CAIRQLAGGYTDTQYF	TRBD2	TRBV10-3	TRBJ2-3
CASSLGPSGATDTQYF	TRBD2	TRBV7-2	TRBJ2-3
CASSQGQGASNEQFF	TRBD1	TRBV4-1	TRBJ2-1